Listed here are 6 T cell receptor beta chains from one sample, sequenced in a study of control samples from healthy donors and cancer patients. The repertoire was sequenced with immunoSEQ multiplex PCR; TCRdb's copy has only in-frame clones and lacks some. The sample consists of 80,000 to 85,000 clones, around nine tenths of them appearing once. The specimen sequenced was blood. The receptor set was obtained from a woman aged 45-65 years in good health.

This chain joins TRBV12-5 and TRBJ1-2; D is possibly TRBD1 (6 bases). CDR1 and CDR2 from the germline V gene are LGHNT and FRNRAP. Trimming removed 9 bases from V and 4 bases from J, with 15 bases in between. The CDR3 runs to 13 residues. CDR3 sequence: CASAGAGAYGYTF. CDR3 bases: TGTGCTAGCGCGGGGGCAGGGGCCTATGGCTACACCTTC.

The rearrangement links TRBV6-1 to TRBJ1-2, with a possible D match to TRBD1 (6 bases). V shed 1 base and J shed 4 bases, with 13 bases lying between them. Germline-derived CDR1 and CDR2 are MNHNS and SASEGT. The CDR3 is 15 residues long. The CDR3 DNA follows: TGTGCCAGCAGTGAAGTAGGGGGAGGGGGCTATGGCTACACCTTC. Encoded protein: CASSEVGGGGYGYTF.

This clone was detected only once. This chain links TRBV10-3 with TRBJ2-7, with 8 nucleotides matching TRBD1. V dropped 0 bases and J dropped 6; count of bases not matched to a gene: 4. Per germline, CDR1 ENHRY and CDR2 SYGVKD. The CDR3 is 14 amino acids. In nucleotides, the CDR3 is TGTGCCATCAGTGAGTCCAGGGGGCCTGGCGAGCAGTACTTC. Its translation is CAISESRGPGEQYF.

The chain recombines TRBV12-3 or TRBV12-4 with TRBJ1-6; 8 nucleotides line up with TRBD1. The CDR3 extends over 12 amino acids. The V and J ends lost 5 bases and 15 bases, in that order; junction bases with no gene match: 6. CDR3 protein: CASSQQGDRLHF. CDR3 sequence (DNA): TGTGCCAGCAGTCAACAGGGGGATCGCCTCCACTTT.

This clone was seen only once. This chain connects TRBV5-6 to TRBJ1-2; possible D gene TRBD1, 5 bases. V lost 4 bases and J 4 bases, leaving 23 bases between the germline ends. CDR1 is SGHDT, CDR2 YYEEEE, per germline. The CDR3 runs 17 residues. The CDR3 reads CASSPYSSGTGTYGYTF. In nucleotides, the CDR3 is TGTGCCAGCAGCCCCTATTCTTCCGGGACGGGCACCTATGGCTACACCTTC.

The chain joins TRBV5-6 to TRBJ1-3; maybe TRBD1 (6 bases). Trimming stripped 4 bases from V and 0 bases from J, with 17 bases between. Germline V gives CDR1 SGHDT, CDR2 YYEEEE. This CDR3 is 17 amino acids long. The chain's CDR3 is CASSATGKWGSGNTIYF. CDR3 coding DNA: TGTGCCAGCAGCGCAACAGGGAAGTGGGGCTCTGGAAACACCATATATTTT.